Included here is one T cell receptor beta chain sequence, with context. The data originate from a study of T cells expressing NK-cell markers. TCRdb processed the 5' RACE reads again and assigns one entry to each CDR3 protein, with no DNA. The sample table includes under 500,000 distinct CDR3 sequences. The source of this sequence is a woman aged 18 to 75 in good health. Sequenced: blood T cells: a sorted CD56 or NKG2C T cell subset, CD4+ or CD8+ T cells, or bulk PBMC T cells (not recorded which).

The CDR3 spells CASSLQGDIQYF. The rearrangement uses TRBV12-3 or TRBV12-4 and TRBJ2-4; the D call of TRBD1 rests on TCRdb alone, since no DNA is present to check it. There are 12 residues in the CDR3.